Detailed here is one T cell receptor (beta chain). Its specificity is not known. TCRdb keeps only in-frame clones here, not all; method: immunoSEQ multiplex PCR. The top ten clones hold 5% of a sample with fewer than 150,000 clones, 86% of them seen once. CDR1 and CDR2 from the germline V gene are SGHRS and YFSETQ. This CDR3 is 16 amino acids long. Unmatched junction bases numbered 7, after V lost 0 bases and J lost 3 bases. These data come from a study of Ad26.COV2.S vaccination and SARS-CoV-2 variants. Findings and limits, study-wide: People who got the vaccine or the placebo had similar non-spike TCR breadth. The TCR breadth and depth analyses may have produced an underestimate of total T cell responses. Responses of spike-specific T cells (both CD8+ and CD4+) reportedly showed substantial breadth after vaccination. Vaccinated individuals (as opposed to placebo recipients) had higher spike-specific TCR breadth.

This chain links TRBV5-1 with TRBJ2-7; 9 nucleotides agree with TRBD2. The origin of this receptor is a human donor who had recovered from COVID-19. The sample was peripheral blood, taken after recovery from COVID-19. CDR3 nucleotides: TGCGCCAGCAGCTTGGTTAGCGGGGGCCACAACTACGAGCAGTACTTC. It codes for CASSLVSGGHNYEQYF. Using reference TRBV5-1 and TRBJ2-7 for the parts outside the CDR3, the full variable domain is KAGVTQTPRYLIKTRGQQVTLSCSPISGHRSVSWYQQTPGQGLQFLFEYFSETQRNKGNFPGRFSGRQFSNSRSEMNVSTLELGDSALYLCASSLVSGGHNYEQYFGPGTRLTVT.